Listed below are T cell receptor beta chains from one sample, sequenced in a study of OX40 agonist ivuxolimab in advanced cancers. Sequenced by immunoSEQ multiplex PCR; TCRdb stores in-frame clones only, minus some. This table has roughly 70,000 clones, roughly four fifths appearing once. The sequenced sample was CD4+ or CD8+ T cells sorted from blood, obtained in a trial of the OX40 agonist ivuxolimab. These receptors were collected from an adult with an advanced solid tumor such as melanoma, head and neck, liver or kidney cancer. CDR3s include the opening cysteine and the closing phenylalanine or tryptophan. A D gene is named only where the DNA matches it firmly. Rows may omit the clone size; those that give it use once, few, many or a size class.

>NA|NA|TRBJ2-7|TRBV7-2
TGTGCCAGCAGCTTAGCGCGTAGCAGGCGAGAGCAGTACTTC
CASSLARSRREQYF
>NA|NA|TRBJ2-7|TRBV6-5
TGTGCCAGCAGTTACTCGATAGGGATAAGCGAGCAGTACTTC
CASSYSIGISEQYF
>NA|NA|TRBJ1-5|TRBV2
TGTGCCAGCAGTGCCCGGTACACAGGGTCAGGCTCTCAGCCCCAGCATTTT
CASSARYTGSGSQPQHF
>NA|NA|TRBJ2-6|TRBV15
TGTGCCACCAGCAGAGTAGGGACTGACAGTTTCTCTGGGGCCAACGTCCTGACTTTC
CATSRVGTDSFSGANVLTF
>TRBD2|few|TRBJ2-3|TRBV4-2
TGTGCCAGCAGCCAAGATATGATCGGGGAGGGGGATACGCAGTATTTT
CASSQDMIGEGDTQYF
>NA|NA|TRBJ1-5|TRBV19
TGTGCCAGTAGTATAGTGGGGCTGGGCAATCAGCCCCAGCATTTT
CASSIVGLGNQPQHF
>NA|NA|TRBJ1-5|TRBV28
TGTGCCAGCAACGCCAGGGGCAATCAGCCCCAGCATTTT
CASNARGNQPQHF
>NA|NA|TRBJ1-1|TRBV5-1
TGCGCCAGCAGCTTGGGGGTCGCGGTAGGGCCAGGCACTGAAGCTTTCTTT
CASSLGVAVGPGTEAFF
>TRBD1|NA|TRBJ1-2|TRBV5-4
TGTGCCAACAGCTTGGTTTCCAGGGGGCATGGCTACACCTTC
CANSLVSRGHGYTF
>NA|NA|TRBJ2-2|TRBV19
TGTGCCAGTAGTCCTCAGGCCGGGGAGCTGTTTTTT
CASSPQAGELFF
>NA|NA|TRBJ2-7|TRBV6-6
TGTGCCAGCAGTCCGGACAATACCTACGAGCAGTACTTC
CASSPDNTYEQYF
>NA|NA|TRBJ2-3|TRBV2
TGTGCCAGCAAGGGGAGCGGAACATACACAGATACGCAGTATTTT
CASKGSGTYTDTQYF
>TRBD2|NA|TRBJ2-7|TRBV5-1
TGCGCCAGCAGCCAACCGGGACTAGCGGGGGGCCCAAGGAACTCCTACGAGCAGTACTTC
CASSQPGLAGGPRNSYEQYF
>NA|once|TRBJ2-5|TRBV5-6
TGTGCCAGCAGCTCGGACACGGGGGTCGGAGAGACCCAGTACTTC
CASSSDTGVGETQYF
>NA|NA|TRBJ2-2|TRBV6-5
TGTGCCAGCAGTTACGGCAGAACGAACACCGGGGAGCTGTTTTTT
CASSYGRTNTGELFF
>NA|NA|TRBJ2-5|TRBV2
TGTGCCAGCGCCGGGGAAGGACGAGAGACCCAGTACTTC
CASAGEGRETQYF
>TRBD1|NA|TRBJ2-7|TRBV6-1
TGTGCCAGCAGTGATTTAGCCGGGACAGAATTCGAGCAGTACTTC
CASSDLAGTEFEQYF
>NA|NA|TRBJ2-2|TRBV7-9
TGTGCCAGCAGCCTCCCCCAGGCGAACACCGGGGAGCTGTTTTTT
CASSLPQANTGELFF
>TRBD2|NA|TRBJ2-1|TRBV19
TGTGCCAGTACGGGGCCGACTAGCGGGAATGATGAGCAGTTCTTC
CASTGPTSGNDEQFF
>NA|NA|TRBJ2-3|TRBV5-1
TGCGCCAGCAGCTTGGTGACAGGAGAGCAAGATACGCAGTATTTT
CASSLVTGEQDTQYF
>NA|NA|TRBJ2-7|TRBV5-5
TGTGCCAGCAGCCAAACAGGGTCCTACGAGCAGTACTTC
CASSQTGSYEQYF
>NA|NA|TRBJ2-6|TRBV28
TGTGCCAGCAGTTTAAACGCGGGCCCTGGGGCCAACGTCCTGACTTTC
CASSLNAGPGANVLTF
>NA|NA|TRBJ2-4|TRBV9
TGTGCCAGCAGCGTAGCAGGAGGGGACATCTCGGACATTCAGTACTTC
CASSVAGGDISDIQYF
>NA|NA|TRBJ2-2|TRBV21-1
TGTGCCAGCAGCTCCGGACAGTCCCCACCCGGGGAGCTGTTTTTT
CASSSGQSPPGELFF
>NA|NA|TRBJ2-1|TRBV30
TGTGCCTGGAGTGTAGGAGGGATTTACGACAATGAGCAGTTCTTC
CAWSVGGIYDNEQFF
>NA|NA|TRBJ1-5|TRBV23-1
TGCGCCAGCAGTCAATTCGGGGGGTTACTAAGATATAGCAATCAGCCCCAGCATTTT
CASSQFGGLLRYSNQPQHF
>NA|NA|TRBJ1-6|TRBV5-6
TGTGCCAGCAGCTCTTTGAGTCGGTATGTGGGTAATTCACCCCTCCACTTT
CASSSLSRYVGNSPLHF
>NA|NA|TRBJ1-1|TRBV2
TGTGCCAGCAGGGGGCCCGCCGTCACCATAGCTTTCTTT
CASRGPAVTIAFF
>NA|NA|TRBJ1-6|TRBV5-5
TGTGCCAGCAGCTTGTATGGGTCGGATAATTCACCCCTCCACTTT
CASSLYGSDNSPLHF
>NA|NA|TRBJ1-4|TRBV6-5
TGTGCCAGCAGTTGGAAACGGGCTAATGAAAAACTGTTTTTT
CASSWKRANEKLFF
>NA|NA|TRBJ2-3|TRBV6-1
TGTGCCAGCACCTTAGTGGGTCTCACAGATACGCAGTATTTT
CASTLVGLTDTQYF
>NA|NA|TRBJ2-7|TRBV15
TGTGCCACCAGCAGAGATGGGACTCTTTACGAGCAGTACTTC
CATSRDGTLYEQYF
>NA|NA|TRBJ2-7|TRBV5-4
TGTGCCAGCAGCAGCCAGGACTCCTCCTACGAGCAGTACTTC
CASSSQDSSYEQYF
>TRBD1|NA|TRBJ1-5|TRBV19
TGTGCCAGTAGTATGCGGACAGGGGCGAGGGCGGAGCCCCAGCATTTT
CASSMRTGARAEPQHF
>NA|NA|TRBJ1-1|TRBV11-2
TGTGCCAGCAGCGCCACGGGGGGCCAAGTCACTGAAGCTTTCTTT
CASSATGGQVTEAFF
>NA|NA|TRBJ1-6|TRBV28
TGTGCCAGCAGTTTAAAGGCAGCTCTACCTCGTTCACCCCTCCACTTT
CASSLKAALPRSPLHF
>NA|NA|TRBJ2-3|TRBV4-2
TGTGCCAGCAGCCAAGAGCAGGGGGGAGGAGATACGCAGTATTTT
CASSQEQGGGDTQYF
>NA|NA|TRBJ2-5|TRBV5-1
TGCGCCAGCAGGCCCACGTCCCAGGAGACCCAGTACTTC
CASRPTSQETQYF
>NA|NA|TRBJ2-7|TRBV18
TGTGCCAGCTCACCCCGGGGGAACGGACCCGCCTACGAGCAGTACTTC
CASSPRGNGPAYEQYF
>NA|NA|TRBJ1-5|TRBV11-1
TGTGCCAGCAGCTTATCGAATAGTGGACAGCCCCAGCATTTT
CASSLSNSGQPQHF
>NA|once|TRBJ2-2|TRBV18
TGTGCCAGCTCACCACCGAACCGTCCAAACACCGGGGAGCTGTTTTTT
CASSPPNRPNTGELFF
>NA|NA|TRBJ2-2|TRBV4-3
TGCGCCAGCAGCCTCAACCCGAACACCGGGGAGCTGTTTTTT
CASSLNPNTGELFF
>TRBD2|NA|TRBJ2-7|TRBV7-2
TGTGCCAGCAGCTTTCCGACTAGCGCGACCTACGAGCAGTACTTC
CASSFPTSATYEQYF
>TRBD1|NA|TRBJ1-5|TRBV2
TGTGCCAGCAGTGAAACAGGGGAAGATCAGCCCCAGCATTTT
CASSETGEDQPQHF
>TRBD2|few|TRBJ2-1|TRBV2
TGTGCCAGCAGGGCTAGCGGGAGTCAATACAATGAGCAGTTCTTC
CASRASGSQYNEQFF
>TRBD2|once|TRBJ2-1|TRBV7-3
TGTGCCAGCAGCTTGGATTCCGGGGGGACCCAGTTCTTC
CASSLDSGGTQFF
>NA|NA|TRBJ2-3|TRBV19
TGTGCCAGTTCAAGAAGCGGCACAGATACGCAGTATTTT
CASSRSGTDTQYF
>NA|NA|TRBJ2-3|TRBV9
TGTGCCAGCAGCGTAGCAGGACTAATGTCGGATACGCAGTATTTT
CASSVAGLMSDTQYF
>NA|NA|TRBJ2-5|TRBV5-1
TGCGCCAGCAGCGTTCAGGGGAACCAAGAGACCCAGTACTTC
CASSVQGNQETQYF
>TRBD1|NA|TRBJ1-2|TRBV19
TGTGCCAGTAGTCATCCAGGGGGCGACTATGGCTACACCTTC
CASSHPGGDYGYTF
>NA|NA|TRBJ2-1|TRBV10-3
TGTGCCACCCAGGAACACAATGAGCAGTTCTTC
CATQEHNEQFF
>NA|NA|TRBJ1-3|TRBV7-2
TGTGCCAGCAGCTTATGGGGGGCTACTGGAAACACCATATATTTT
CASSLWGATGNTIYF
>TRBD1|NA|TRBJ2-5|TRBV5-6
TGTGCCAGCAGCCTTAGACAGGGTCAAGAGACCCAGTACTTC
CASSLRQGQETQYF
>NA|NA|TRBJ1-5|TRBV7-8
TGTGCCAGCAGCCCCGACCCGAGTCAGCCCCAGCATTTT
CASSPDPSQPQHF
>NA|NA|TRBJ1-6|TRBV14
TGTGCCAGCAGGGCCGGGGGAATGAATTCACCCCTCCACTTT
CASRAGGMNSPLHF
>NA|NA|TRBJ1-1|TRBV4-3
TGCGCCAGCAGCCAAGACGTGAGAGCAGGAACTGAAGCTTTCTTT
CASSQDVRAGTEAFF
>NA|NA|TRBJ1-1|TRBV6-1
TGTGCCAGCAGTCACCTCCGGGAGGACGCTGAAGCTTTCTTT
CASSHLREDAEAFF
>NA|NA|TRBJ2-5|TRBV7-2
TGTGCCAGCGGCTCGACGGGCAGGGAAACGGAGACCCAGTACTTC
CASGSTGRETETQYF
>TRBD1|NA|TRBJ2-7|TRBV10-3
TGTGCCATCAGTGGGTCGGGACAGGGAAACGAGCAGTACTTC
CAISGSGQGNEQYF
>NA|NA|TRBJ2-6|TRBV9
TGTGCCAGCAGCCCGGGACTCACTGGGGCCAACGTCCTGACTTTC
CASSPGLTGANVLTF